The 7 T cell receptor beta chains below were found in one sample sequenced in a study of CXCR3-negative and CXCR3-positive naive CD8 T cells. Study-level points and caveats: TRB CDR3s were more hydrophobic in CXCR3-positive than in CXCR3-negative naive cells.

These TCRs are of unknown antigen specificity. UMI labels and 5' RACE were used to prepare the TRB cDNA libraries. TCRdb derives one entry per CDR3 protein from the 5' RACE reads, leaving out DNA. This table holds some 140,000 distinct CDR3 sequences. The sample was naive CXCR3+ CD8+ T cells from blood. The subset here: CD45RO-CCR7+CD27+CD95- naive CD8+ T cells expressing CXCR3 (TNR3+). The receptors shown here come from a human donor in good health. Some clones in this sample may be carry-over from other donors' samples.

This chain connects TRBV3-1 to TRBJ2-1; TCRdb designates TRBD1, a call that cannot be tested without DNA. The CDR3 is 15 amino acids. Germline loops: CDR1 LGHDT, CDR2 YNNKEL (reference sequence). CDR3 protein: CASSWDGAHYNEQFF.

V and J are TRBV6-5 and TRBJ2-2. The germline V gene has CDR1 MNHEY and CDR2 SVGAGI. The CDR3 is made up of 13 amino acids. CDR3 sequence reads: CASSYSRPGELFF.

The chain employs TRBV29-1 and TRBJ2-1; TCRdb outputs TRBD2, but without DNA this stays unchecked. Germline assignment: CDR1 SQVTM and CDR2 ANQGSEA. The CDR3 totals 14 residues. The CDR3 spells CSVEVPLAIDEQFF.

CDR3 protein: CSVGDRTTYEQYF. The chain is built from TRBV29-1 and TRBJ2-7; the D call of TRBD1 rests on TCRdb alone, since no DNA is present to check it. The CDR3 sequence is 13 residues long. Germline assignment: CDR1 SQVTM and CDR2 ANQGSEA.

The rearrangement links TRBV29-1 to TRBJ1-1. This CDR3 spans 16 amino acids. CDR1 and CDR2 from the germline V gene are SQVTM and ANQGSEA. The CDR3 here is CSVGGGGGSVSTEAFF.

The rearrangement links TRBV12-3 or TRBV12-4 to TRBJ2-6; checking the TCRdb D call of TRBD2 is not possible without DNA. The length of the CDR3 is 16 residues. CDR3 amino acids: CASSPPRGAGANVLTF.

The rearrangement joins TRBV3-1 to TRBJ2-7; without DNA, the TCRdb call of TRBD1 cannot be checked. The CDR3 covers 16 residues. Germline lookup yields CDR1 LGHDT and CDR2 YNNKEL (reference sequence). CDR3 sequence reads: CASSQQGDEGTYEQYF.